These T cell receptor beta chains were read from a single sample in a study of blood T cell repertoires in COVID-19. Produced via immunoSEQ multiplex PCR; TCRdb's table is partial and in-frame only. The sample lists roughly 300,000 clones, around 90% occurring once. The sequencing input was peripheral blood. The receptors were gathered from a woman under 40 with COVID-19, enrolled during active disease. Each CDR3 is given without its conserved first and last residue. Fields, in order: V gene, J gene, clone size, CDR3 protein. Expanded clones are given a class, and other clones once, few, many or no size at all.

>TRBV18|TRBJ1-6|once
ASSPQGKGSPLH
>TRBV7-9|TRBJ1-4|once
ASSLVTGNPNEKLF
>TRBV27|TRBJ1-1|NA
ASSFSLSNTEAF
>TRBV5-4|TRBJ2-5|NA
ASRKTGKETQY
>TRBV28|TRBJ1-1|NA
ASSSPPGGMNTEAF
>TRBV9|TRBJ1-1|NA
ASSPLTEAF
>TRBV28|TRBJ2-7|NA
ASSTRVRTSGRRSYEQY
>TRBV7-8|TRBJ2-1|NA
ASSLAVYNEQF
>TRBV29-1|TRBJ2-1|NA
SVEEVASGTYNEQF
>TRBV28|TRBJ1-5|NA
ASSPGNQPQH
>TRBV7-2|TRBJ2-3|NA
ASSGRRGDTQY
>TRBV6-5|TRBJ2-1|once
ASSYAGGANEQF
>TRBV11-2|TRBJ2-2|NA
ASSPLAIGTGGRTGELF
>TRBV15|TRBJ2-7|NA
ATSRSGTSGRSEQY
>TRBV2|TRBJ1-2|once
ASTSRDSYGYT
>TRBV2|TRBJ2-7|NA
ASSAGGYEQY
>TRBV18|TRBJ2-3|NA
ASTGQIQDTQY
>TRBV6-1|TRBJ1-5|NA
ASSEILFQPQH
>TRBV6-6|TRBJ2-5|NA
ASSRPGLAGAVGETQY
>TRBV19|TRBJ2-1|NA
ASSVTSGLYNEQF
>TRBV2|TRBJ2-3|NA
ASTGRTSDTDTQY
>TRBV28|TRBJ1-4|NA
ASSSVGATNEKLF
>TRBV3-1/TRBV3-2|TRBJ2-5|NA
ASSPGLARRETQY
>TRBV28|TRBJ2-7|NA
ASSLTGGSSYEQY
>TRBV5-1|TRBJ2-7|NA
ASSLGQRYEQY
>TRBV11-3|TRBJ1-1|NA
ASSLGDSFGNTEAF
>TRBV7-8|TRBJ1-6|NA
ASSLARGGDNSPLH
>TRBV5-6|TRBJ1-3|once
ASSFQGSNTIY